This T cell receptor beta chain was sequenced for a study of blood T cell repertoires in COVID-19. The CDR3 has 15 residues. Trimming stripped 2 bases from V and 1 base from J, with 12 bases between. Germline CDR1 reads SGHDT; CDR2 reads YYEEEE. The table came from immunoSEQ multiplex PCR; TCRdb's copy has only in-frame clones and leaves some out. Of about 110,000 clones in the sample, more than 80% were seen once. The sample taken for sequencing was peripheral blood. This TCR was recovered from an older woman with COVID-19, enrolled during active disease. The chain couples TRBV5-6 to TRBJ1-1; maybe TRBD1 (5 bases). The CDR3 here is CASSFEAGWNTEAFF. The DNA of the CDR3 is TGTGCCAGCAGCTTTGAGGCAGGGTGGAACACTGAAGCTTTCTTT. Looking up the rest from reference TRBV5-6 and TRBJ1-1 gives the full variable domain: DAGVTQSPTHLIKTRGQQVTLRCSPKSGHDTVSWYQQALGQGPQFIFQYYEEEERQRGNFPDRFSGHQFPNYSSELNVNALLLGDSALYLCASSFEAGWNTEAFFGQGTRLTVV.